Below, one TCR beta chain is given with its context. This CDR3 has 17 amino acids. V dropped 4 bases and J dropped 1 base, with 18 bases sitting between them. The germline gives CDR1 LGHNA, CDR2 YNFKEQ. This sample is part of a study of blood T cell repertoires in COVID-19. In the authors' methods: Researchers report that nucleated cell counts were estimated from reference gene primer amplification. Sequencing used immunoSEQ multiplex PCR; TCRdb keeps in-frame clones, though not all of them. Clone size and the V and J calls come from that table; the DNA yielded D and trimming. The table has fewer than 500,000 clones, around 90% seen once; the top ten hold roughly 0.78%. Seattle researchers signed up patients amid active infection and tracked them longitudinally.

The material sequenced was peripheral blood. The chain carries TRBV4-2 and TRBJ2-3; tentative D call: TRBD2 (5 bases). The clonotype comes from a man younger than 30 with COVID-19, enrolled during active disease. This CDR3 reads CASSPLILVEGTDTQYF. DNA of the CDR3: TGTGCCAGCAGCCCGTTAATACTAGTTGAGGGCACAGATACGCAGTATTTT.